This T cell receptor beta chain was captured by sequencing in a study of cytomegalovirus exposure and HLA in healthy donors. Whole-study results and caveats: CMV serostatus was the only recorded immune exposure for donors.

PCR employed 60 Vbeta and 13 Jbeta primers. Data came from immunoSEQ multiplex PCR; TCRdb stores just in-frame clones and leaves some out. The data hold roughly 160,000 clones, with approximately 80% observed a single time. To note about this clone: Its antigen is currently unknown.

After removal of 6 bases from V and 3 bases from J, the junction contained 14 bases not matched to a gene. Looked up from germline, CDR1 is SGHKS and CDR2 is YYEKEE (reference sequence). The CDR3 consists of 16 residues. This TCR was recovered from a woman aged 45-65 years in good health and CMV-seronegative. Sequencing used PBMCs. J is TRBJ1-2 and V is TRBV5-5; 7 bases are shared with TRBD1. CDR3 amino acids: CASIYLPGTEDYGYTF. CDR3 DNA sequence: TGTGCCAGCATCTATCTCCCCGGGACAGAGGACTATGGCTACACCTTC.